A single sample is the source of the 17 T cell receptor beta chains below, sequenced in a study of blood T cell repertoires in COVID-19. Data came from immunoSEQ multiplex PCR; TCRdb stores just in-frame clones and leaves some out. The sample shows around 200,000 clones, approximately 85% of them seen only once. The source material was peripheral blood. These receptors originate from a human donor with active or convalescent COVID-19. The donor label of this sample is uncertain.

This clone was seen only a few times. This chain joins TRBV5-1 and TRBJ2-6; D not certain. Trimming cost V 2 bases and J 3 bases, with 21 bases left between them. The V gene's germline CDR1 is SGHRS and CDR2 YFSETQ. The CDR3 loop spans 19 amino acids. In nucleotides, the CDR3 is TGCGCCAGCAGCTTCGCGGCTGTGCCCGGTAGGAGTGGGGCCAACGTCCTGACTTTC. This translates into CASSFAAVPGRSGANVLTF.

This chain links TRBV5-6 with TRBJ1-1, with D perhaps matching TRBD1 (5 bases). The CDR3 length is 13 residues. V lost 2 bases, J lost 5 bases, and 10 bases lay in between. Germline lookup yields CDR1 SGHDT and CDR2 YYEEEE. The chain's CDR3 is CASSFGAKTEAFF. CDR3 bases: TGTGCCAGCAGCTTTGGGGCCAAGACTGAAGCTTTCTTT.

The V and J genes are TRBV4-1 and TRBJ2-3, with TRBD2 matching 11 bases. Germline-derived CDR1 and CDR2 are MGHRA and YSYEKL. The CDR3 is 16 residues long. V shed 1 base and J 3 bases; nucleotides not matched to a gene: 3. The CDR3 here is CASSQVLAGGTDTQYF. The CDR3 DNA reads TGCGCCAGCAGCCAAGTTCTAGCGGGGGGAACAGATACGCAGTATTTT.

V gene TRBV18 combines with J gene TRBJ2-3; D may be TRBD1 (5 bases). Germline V CDR1 and CDR2: KGHSH, LQKENI. V lost 2 bases and J lost 5, with 8 bases in between. This CDR3 region has 13 residues. The CDR3 nucleotides read TGTGCCAGCTCACCAGGTCAGGGAGATACGCAGTATTTT. This gives the protein CASSPGQGDTQYF.

The rearrangement uses TRBV7-9 and TRBJ2-5; D possibly corresponds to TRBD1 (5 bases). Trimming shortened V by 2 bases and J by 8 bases, and 15 bases separated the two germline ends. Germline-derived CDR1 and CDR2 are SEHNR and FQNEAQ (reference sequence). The CDR3 has 14 amino acids. The CDR3 DNA sequence: TGTGCCAGCAGCTTAACAGGCGTAACGGTAACCCAGTACTTC. Protein product: CASSLTGVTVTQYF. Full variable domain (outside the CDR3, taken from reference TRBV7-9 and TRBJ2-5): DTGVSQNPRHKITKRGQNVTFRCDPISEHNRLYWYRQTLGQGPEFLTYFQNEAQLEKSRLLSDRFSAERPKGSFSTLEIQRTEQGDSAMYLCASSLTGVTVTQYFGPGTRLLVL.

The chain has TRBV5-6 and TRBJ2-1, with 8 bases that match TRBD2. The V gene's germline CDR1 is SGHDT and CDR2 YYEEEE. This CDR3 contains 15 residues. The V and J ends lost 2 bases and 10 bases, in that order; junction bases with no gene match: 11. CDR3 bases: TGTGCCAGCAGCTTCGAGCGGGAGTTTTCACGGGAGCAGTTCTTC. Translation: CASSFEREFSREQFF. Drawing the rest from reference TRBV5-6 and TRBJ2-1, the complete variable domain is DAGVTQSPTHLIKTRGQQVTLRCSPKSGHDTVSWYQQALGQGPQFIFQYYEEEERQRGNFPDRFSGHQFPNYSSELNVNALLLGDSALYLCASSFEREFSREQFFGPGTRLTVL.

The rearrangement joins TRBV2 to TRBJ2-3; 14 nucleotides agree with TRBD2. CDR1 and CDR2 from the germline V gene are SNHLY and FYNNEI. The CDR3 is 16 residues long. V was clipped by 4 bases and J by 5 bases; unmatched bases: 5. The CDR3: CASSARLAGGGDTQYF. The DNA for the CDR3 is TGTGCCAGCAGTGCCCGACTAGCGGGAGGGGGAGATACGCAGTATTTT.

V gene TRBV18 combines with J gene TRBJ2-1, with TRBD2 matching 8 bases. Germline CDR1 and CDR2: KGHSH and LQKENI. V shed 0 bases and J 6 bases; nucleotides not matched to a gene: 4. The CDR3 consists of 15 residues. CDR3 coding DNA: TGTGCCAGCTCACCACCGACTAGCGTCGGCAATGAGCAGTTCTTC. It translates to CASSPPTSVGNEQFF.

This chain joins TRBV24-1 and TRBJ2-3; D unclear. The CDR3 runs to 15 residues. Between the trimmed V and J ends, which lost 6 bases and 2 bases, there was a span of 14 bases. Germline assignment: CDR1 KGHDR and CDR2 SFDVKD. Here the CDR3 reads CATSNLRSPTDTQYF. The CDR3 region has the DNA TGTGCCACCAGTAACCTCAGGTCGCCCACAGATACGCAGTATTTT.

The rearrangement uses TRBV4-2 and TRBJ2-1; maybe TRBD2 (5 bases). The CDR3 has 15 amino acids. Per germline, CDR1 LGHNA and CDR2 YNFKEQ. V was shortened by 0 bases and J by 8 bases, with 14 bases between the two germline ends. The CDR3 region is CASSQEAHTRDEQFF. The DNA of the CDR3 is TGTGCCAGCAGCCAAGAAGCCCACACTAGAGATGAGCAGTTCTTC.

This clone has only a few counts. This chain links TRBV28 with TRBJ2-6; perhaps TRBD1 as D (6 bases). The CDR3 is made up of 14 amino acids. CDR1 MDHEN and CDR2 SYDVKM come from the germline V gene. The germline V and J ends were trimmed by 7 bases and 3 bases, with 10 bases remaining between them. DNA for the CDR3: TGTGCCAGCAACTCAGGGGTTGGGGCCAACGTCCTGACTTTC. It encodes CASNSGVGANVLTF.

J is TRBJ2-4 and V is TRBV21-1; TRBD2 was called by the table and not checked on the DNA. TRBV21-1 is reported as a pseudogene. This CDR3 spans 18 amino acids. DNA for the CDR3: TGTGCCAGCAGCCCCATCGGGGGTAATAGATGTTCCAAAAACATTCAGTACTTC. Amino acid sequence: CASSPIGGNRCSKNIQYF.

V is TRBV5-1 and J is TRBJ2-5; D is unresolved. CDR1 and CDR2 from the germline V gene are SGHRS and YFSETQ. CDR3 length equals 14 residues. The ends were cut back, 0 bases at V and 1 base at J, with 7 bases in the middle. The CDR3 DNA is TGCGCCAGCAGCTTGGCGACACGCCAAGAGACCCAGTACTTC. It translates to CASSLATRQETQYF.

The rearrangement links TRBV19 to TRBJ1-2; D call uncertain. This CDR3 spans 13 amino acids. The germline V gene has CDR1 LNHDA and CDR2 SQIVND (reference sequence). The germline V and J ends were trimmed by 3 bases and 0 bases, with 5 bases remaining between them. The CDR3 spells CASSIGANYGYTF. CDR3 in DNA: TGTGCCAGTAGTATCGGAGCTAACTATGGCTACACCTTC.

V and J are TRBV10-3 and TRBJ2-1; TRBD2 might be the D (6 bases). Deletions cut 0 bases from V and 5 bases from J, with 11 bases between. The CDR3 is made up of 15 amino acids. From germline, CDR1 is ENHRY and CDR2 SYGVKD. The CDR3 nucleotides read TGTGCCATCAGTGAGTCCGCGGGGTGGAACAATGAGCAGTTCTTC. This sequence encodes CAISESAGWNNEQFF.

The chain has TRBV5-1 and TRBJ2-2; D unresolved. V lost 4 bases and J lost 0, with 10 bases in between. Looked up from germline, CDR1 is SGHRS and CDR2 is YFSETQ. This CDR3 comprises 15 residues. CDR3 bases: TGCGCCAGCAGCCAACTACAAACGAACACCGGGGAGCTGTTTTTT. It specifies CASSQLQTNTGELFF.

This clone was counted only a few times. The rearrangement uses TRBV5-7 and TRBJ1-5; the D is unclear. TRBV5-7 is known as an ORF, though its function is uncertain. V lost 0 bases to trimming and J lost 2 bases, with 12 bases between them. CDR3 length: 16 residues. The CDR3 DNA reads as TGTGCCAGCAGCTTGGAGGAGGAGGTCGGCAATCAGCCCCAGCATTTT. Translation gives CASSLEEEVGNQPQHF.